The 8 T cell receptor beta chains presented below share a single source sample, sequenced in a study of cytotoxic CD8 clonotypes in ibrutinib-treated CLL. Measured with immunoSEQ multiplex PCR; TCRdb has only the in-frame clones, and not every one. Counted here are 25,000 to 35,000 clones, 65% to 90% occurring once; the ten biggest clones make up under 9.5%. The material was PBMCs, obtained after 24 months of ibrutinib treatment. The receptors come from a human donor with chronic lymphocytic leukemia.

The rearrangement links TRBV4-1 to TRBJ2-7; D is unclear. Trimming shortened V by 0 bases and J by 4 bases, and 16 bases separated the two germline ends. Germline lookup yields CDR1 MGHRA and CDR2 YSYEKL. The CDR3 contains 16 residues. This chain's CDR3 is CASSQDRLGPTYEQYF. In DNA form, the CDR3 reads TGCGCCAGCAGCCAAGATCGACTTGGGCCCACGTACGAGCAGTACTTC.

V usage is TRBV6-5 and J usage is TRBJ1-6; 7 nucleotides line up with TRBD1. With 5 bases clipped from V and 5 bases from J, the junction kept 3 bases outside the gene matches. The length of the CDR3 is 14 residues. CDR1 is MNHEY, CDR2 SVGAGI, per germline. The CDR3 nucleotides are TGTGCCAGCAGTGAAGGGACAGATAATTCACCCCTCCACTTT. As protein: CASSEGTDNSPLHF.

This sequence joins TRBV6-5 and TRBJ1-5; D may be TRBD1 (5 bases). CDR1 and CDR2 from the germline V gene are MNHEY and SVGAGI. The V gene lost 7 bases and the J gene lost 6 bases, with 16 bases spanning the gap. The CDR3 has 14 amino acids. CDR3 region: CASILKQGAQPQHF. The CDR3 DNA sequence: TGTGCCAGCATCCTTAAGCAGGGAGCTCAGCCCCAGCATTTT.

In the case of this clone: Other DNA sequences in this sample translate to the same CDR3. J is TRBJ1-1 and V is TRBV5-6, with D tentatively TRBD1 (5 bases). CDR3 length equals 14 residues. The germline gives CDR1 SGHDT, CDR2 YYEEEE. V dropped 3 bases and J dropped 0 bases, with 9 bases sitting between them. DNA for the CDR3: TGTGCCAGCAGCTGGGGGGTATTGAACACTGAAGCTTTCTTT. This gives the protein CASSWGVLNTEAFF.

CDR3 loop: CASGTGPTDTQYF. Here the CDR3 DNA reads TGTGCCAGCGGGACAGGGCCCACAGATACGCAGTATTTT. This chain connects TRBV19 to TRBJ2-3, with TRBD1 matching 9 bases. CDR1 LNHDA and CDR2 SQIVND come from the germline V gene (reference sequence). Trimming cost V 9 bases and J 2 bases; bases outside gene matches: 3. This CDR3 is built from 13 residues.

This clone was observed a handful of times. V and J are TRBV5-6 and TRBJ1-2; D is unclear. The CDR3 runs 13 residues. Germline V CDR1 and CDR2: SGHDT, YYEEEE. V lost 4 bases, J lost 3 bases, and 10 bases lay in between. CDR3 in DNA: TGTGCCAGCAGCCAAATTCTGGACTATGGCTACACCTTC. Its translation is CASSQILDYGYTF.

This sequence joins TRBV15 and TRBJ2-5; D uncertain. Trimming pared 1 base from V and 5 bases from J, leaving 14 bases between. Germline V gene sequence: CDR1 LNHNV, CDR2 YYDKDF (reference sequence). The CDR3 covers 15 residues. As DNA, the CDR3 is TGTGCCACCAGCAGAGTACCCAAGGTCGAGGAGACCCAGTACTTC. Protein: CATSRVPKVEETQYF.

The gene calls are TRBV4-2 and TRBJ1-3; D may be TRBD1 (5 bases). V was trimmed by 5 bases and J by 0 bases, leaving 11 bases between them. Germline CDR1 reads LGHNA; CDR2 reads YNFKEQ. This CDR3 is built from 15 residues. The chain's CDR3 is CASSFDSSSGNTIYF. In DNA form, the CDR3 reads TGTGCCAGCAGCTTCGACAGCAGCTCTGGAAACACCATATATTTT.